This T cell receptor beta chain was obtained from a study of blood T cell repertoires in COVID-19. Study-wide context: COVID-19 samples, acute and convalescent, were from the United States, Italy and Spain. Sources were T cells, B-cell-depleted T cells, or PBMCs; the material itself was cDNA or gDNA.

The J segment lost 2 bases and the V segment lost 7 bases, leaving 6 bases of the junction unmatched. The germline CDR1 and CDR2 sequences are SGHRS and YFSETQ. The CDR3 runs 15 residues. TCRdb's table, derived via immunoSEQ multiplex PCR, lists solely in-frame clones and lacks some. This sample has approximately 270,000 clones, with approximately 85% found just once. Participants had their cohort set by participant-reported clinical history. Among Cohort 3 donors, those recovered had two negative PCRs, clearance, or symptom resolution. The sequenced sample was PBMCs or T cells enriched from blood (not recorded which). The TCR comes from a woman aged 25 to 39 who had recovered from COVID-19. The rearrangement uses TRBV5-1 and TRBJ2-2, with 9 bases aligning to TRBD1. CDR3 region: CASGDRGKNTGELFF. The CDR3 DNA is TGCGCCAGCGGAGACAGGGGGAAAAACACCGGGGAGCTGTTTTTT.